This TCR beta chain originates from a study of graft-versus-host responses after intestinal transplantation. Study outcomes and limitations: The authors found GvH clones in recipient marrow, some appearing first in ileum or blood. Where graft-donor T cell macrochimerism was present, patients had high graft-versus-host to host-versus-graft clonal ratios in allografts.

The CDR3 extends over 17 amino acids. V lost 3 bases and J lost 4, with 22 bases in between. The germline CDR1 and CDR2 sequences are ENHRY and SYGVKD. The table came from immunoSEQ multiplex PCR; TCRdb's copy has only in-frame clones and leaves some out. Of 20,000 to 25,000 clones listed, approximately 94% were seen once; the top ten hold about 0.55%. Turning to this clone: Its target is not known.

This sample comprised PBMCs, obtained 156 days after intestinal transplant. The chain uses TRBV10-3 and TRBJ2-7; D uncertain. The receptor was derived from a human patient who received an intestinal transplant, so some T cells may come from the graft donor. The CDR3 bases are TGTGCCATCAGTGATTTTGGGGTCTTACTGGGGATATACGAGCAGTACTTC. It specifies CAISDFGVLLGIYEQYF.